This TCR beta chain came from a study of beta chain features in type 1 diabetes. Whole-study context: Healthy donors and patients showed comparable age, gender and cell yields.

The length of the CDR3 is 15 residues. Trimming took off 6 bases at V and 6 bases at J, with 18 bases between the two ends. Germline loops: CDR1 LGHNA, CDR2 YSLEER. Cell sorting via CD45RO/CCR7/CD25/CD127/CD95/CD27 was performed to obtain CD4+ naive, central memory, regulatory and stem cell-like memory cells. Sequencing targeted expressed TCRB transcripts, as all isolated RNA had been reverse transcribed. TCRdb keeps only in-frame clones here, not all; method: immunoSEQ multiplex PCR. The repertoire has more than 300,000 clones, approximately 9.9% of them found once; the top ten carry about 1%. This clone was seen more than once but under ten times. Antigen: not known. Whole-study findings and limits: In every one of the four CD4+ subsets, TCRB CDR3s were moderately but significantly shorter in Type 1 diabetes patients.

The sequence was collected from a young man with type 1 diabetes. V is TRBV4-3 and J is TRBJ2-1; TRBD2 might be the D (5 bases). The sample consisted of central memory CD4+ T cells from blood. The CDR3 bases are TGCGCCAGCAGTCACTCCCCCCGCGCGGGCAATGAGCAGTTCTTC. Its protein is CASSHSPRAGNEQFF.